This is a list of T cell receptor beta chains from one sample in a study of siplizumab effects on memory and regulatory T cells. The data were produced by immunoSEQ multiplex PCR, yet TCRdb's version contains in-frame clones alone and is incomplete. The repertoire holds around 94,000 clones, with 80% to 95% as singletons. The source material was CD4+ T cells sorted from blood. The receptors derive from a human donor in good health. Both conserved end residues are part of each CDR3. D genes are given only for firm matches. The size entry is marked missing in some rows and otherwise reads once, few, many or a size class.

D: NA; size: NA; J: TRBJ2-5; V: TRBV15; DNA: TGTGCCACCAGCAGAGATCAAGAGACCCAGTACTTC; CDR3: CATSRDQETQYF
D: TRBD2; size: NA; J: TRBJ2-1; V: TRBV11-2; DNA: TGTGCCAGCAGCCCCCGACTAGCGGCTACCTACAATGAGCAGTTCTTC; CDR3: CASSPRLAATYNEQFF
D: NA; size: NA; J: TRBJ2-3; V: TRBV5-1; DNA: TGCGCCAGCAGCCCTGGACGAACAGATACGCAGTATTTT; CDR3: CASSPGRTDTQYF
D: NA; size: NA; J: TRBJ2-1; V: TRBV11-3; DNA: TGTGCCAGCAGCCAATCTAATGAGCAGTTCTTC; CDR3: CASSQSNEQFF
D: TRBD2; size: once; J: TRBJ2-7; V: TRBV5-1; DNA: TGCGCCAGCAGCTTGGAGGCATGGCGGGAGACCTACGAGCAGTACTTC; CDR3: CASSLEAWRETYEQYF
D: NA; size: NA; J: TRBJ2-1; V: TRBV7-2; DNA: TGTGCCAGCAGCTTAGGGCCAGGGCCCTATGAGCAGTTCTTC; CDR3: CASSLGPGPYEQFF
D: NA; size: NA; J: TRBJ2-3; V: TRBV9; DNA: TGTGCCAGCAGCTCCCGGACCAGCTCTAGCACAGATACGCAGTATTTT; CDR3: CASSSRTSSSTDTQYF
D: NA; size: NA; J: TRBJ2-1; V: TRBV7-3; DNA: TGTGCCAGCAGCTCCATTATCGGCGGGGAGCAGTTCTTC; CDR3: CASSSIIGGEQFF
D: TRBD2; size: once; J: TRBJ2-7; V: TRBV11-2; DNA: TGTGCCAGCAGCTTTAGCGGGAGGGCATCCTACGAGCAGTACTTC; CDR3: CASSFSGRASYEQYF
D: TRBD2; size: NA; J: TRBJ2-7; V: TRBV4-1; DNA: TGCGCCAGCAGCCAAGGGGGGGTTGGGGAGGGCCTTTACGAGCAGTACTTC; CDR3: CASSQGGVGEGLYEQYF
D: NA; size: NA; J: TRBJ2-1; V: TRBV7-8; DNA: TGTGCCAGCAGCTTGATTATCCGGACCAATGAGCAGTTCTTC; CDR3: CASSLIIRTNEQFF
D: NA; size: NA; J: TRBJ1-1; V: TRBV5-5; DNA: TGTGCCAGCAGCTTGATAGGTTCCATGAACACTGAAGCTTTCTTT; CDR3: CASSLIGSMNTEAFF
D: NA; size: NA; J: TRBJ1-2; V: TRBV5-6; DNA: TGTGCCAGCAGTAAAGGACGGGGAGTTAACTATGGCTACACCTTC; CDR3: CASSKGRGVNYGYTF
D: NA; size: NA; J: TRBJ2-2; V: TRBV9; DNA: TGTGCCAGCAGCGTAGACACCTCCGGGGAGCTGTTTTTT; CDR3: CASSVDTSGELFF
D: NA; size: NA; J: TRBJ1-1; V: TRBV7-9; DNA: TGTGCCAGCAGCTTATTTCCCGGGGCCCAGGGCATGAACACTGAAGCTTTCTTT; CDR3: CASSLFPGAQGMNTEAFF
D: TRBD1; size: NA; J: TRBJ1-5; V: TRBV16; DNA: TGTGCCAGTAGACAGGGGATCGCTCAGCCCCAGCATTTT; CDR3: CASRQGIAQPQHF
D: NA; size: NA; J: TRBJ1-6; V: TRBV29-1; DNA: TGCAGCGTTGGCGGGGGTGATAATTCACCCCTCCACTTT; CDR3: CSVGGGDNSPLHF